This TCR beta chain was sequenced for a study of Ad26.COV2.S vaccination and SARS-CoV-2 variants. The J segment lost 2 bases and the V segment lost 4 bases, leaving 19 bases of the junction unmatched. The CDR3 contains 19 residues. Germline CDR1 is LGHDT and CDR2 is YNNKEL (reference sequence). Treatment noted: 19 received Ad26.COV2.S at low or high dose, single or two shots; several received placebo; per-sample allocation not given. Sampling occurred on day 63 after the first vaccine or placebo injection. Measured with immunoSEQ multiplex PCR; TCRdb has only the in-frame clones, and not every one. The table includes more than 400,000 clones, around 92% detected once. This clone was counted a single time. Antigen: not known. Notes on the study in general: Breadth, reportedly substantial, characterized the spike-specific CD8+ and CD4+ T cell responses after vaccination.

The origin of this receptor is a person aged 18-60 years who received the Ad26.COV2.S COVID-19 vaccine or a placebo. The chain recombines TRBV3-1 (or the pseudogene TRBV3-2) with TRBJ1-2; 7 bases are shared with TRBD1. The sequenced sample was peripheral blood, obtained in a trial of Ad26.COV2.S vaccine versus placebo. The DNA of the CDR3 is TGTGCCAGCAGCCCGTCGTTACCAGGGGACAGCCCTCCCAACTATGGCTACACCTTC. Its protein product is CASSPSLPGDSPPNYGYTF.